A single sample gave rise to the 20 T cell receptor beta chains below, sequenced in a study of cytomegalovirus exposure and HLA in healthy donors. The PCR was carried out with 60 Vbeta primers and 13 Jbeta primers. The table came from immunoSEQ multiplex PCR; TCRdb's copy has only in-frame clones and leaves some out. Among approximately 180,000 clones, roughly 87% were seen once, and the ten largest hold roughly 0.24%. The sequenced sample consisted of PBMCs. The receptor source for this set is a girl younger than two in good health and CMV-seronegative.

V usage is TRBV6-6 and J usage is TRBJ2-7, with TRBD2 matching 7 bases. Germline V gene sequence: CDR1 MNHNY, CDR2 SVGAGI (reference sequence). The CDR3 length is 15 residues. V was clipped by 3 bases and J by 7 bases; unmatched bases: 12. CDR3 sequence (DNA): TGTGCCAGCAGTTATCCCCGCTTGGGGGGGAGGGAGCAGTACTTC. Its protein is CASSYPRLGGREQYF.

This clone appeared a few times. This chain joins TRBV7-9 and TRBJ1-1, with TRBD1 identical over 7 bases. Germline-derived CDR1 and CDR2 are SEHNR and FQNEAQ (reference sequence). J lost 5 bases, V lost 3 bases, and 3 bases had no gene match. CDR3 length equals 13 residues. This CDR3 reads CASSFDRETEAFF. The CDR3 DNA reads TGTGCCAGCAGCTTTGACAGGGAAACTGAAGCTTTCTTT.

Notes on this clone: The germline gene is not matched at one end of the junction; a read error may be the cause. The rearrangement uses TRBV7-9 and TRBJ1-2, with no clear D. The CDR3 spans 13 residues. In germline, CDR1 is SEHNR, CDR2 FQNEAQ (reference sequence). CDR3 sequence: CSSSLRANYGYTF. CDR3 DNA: TGTTCCAGCAGCTTGAGGGCTAACTATGGCTACACCTTC. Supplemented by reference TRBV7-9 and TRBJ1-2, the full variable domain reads DTGVSQNPRHKITKRGQNVTFRCDPISEHNRLYWYRQTLGQGPEFLTYFQNEAQLEKSRLLSDRFSAERPKGSFSTLEIQRTEQGDSAMYLCSSSLRANYGYTFGSGTRLTVV.

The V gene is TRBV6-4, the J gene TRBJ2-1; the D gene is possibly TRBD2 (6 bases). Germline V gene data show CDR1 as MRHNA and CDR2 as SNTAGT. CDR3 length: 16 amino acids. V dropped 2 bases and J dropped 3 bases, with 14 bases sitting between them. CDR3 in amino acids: CASSDGPLGGYNEQFF. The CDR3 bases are TGTGCCAGCAGTGACGGGCCTTTGGGGGGCTACAATGAGCAGTTCTTC.

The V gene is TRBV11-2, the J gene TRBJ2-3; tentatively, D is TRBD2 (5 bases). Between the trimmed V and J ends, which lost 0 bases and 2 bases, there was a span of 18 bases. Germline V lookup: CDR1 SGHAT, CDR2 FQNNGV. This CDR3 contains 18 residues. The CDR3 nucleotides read TGTGCCAGCAGCTTAGATCCTAGGCTAGCTGACCCCACAGATACGCAGTATTTT. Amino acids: CASSLDPRLADPTDTQYF.

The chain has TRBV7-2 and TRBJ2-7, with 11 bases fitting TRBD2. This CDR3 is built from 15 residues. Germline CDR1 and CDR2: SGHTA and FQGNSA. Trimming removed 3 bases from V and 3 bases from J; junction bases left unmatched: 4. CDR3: CASSFSSGGFYEQYF. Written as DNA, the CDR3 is TGTGCCAGCAGCTTTTCTAGCGGGGGGTTCTACGAGCAGTACTTC.

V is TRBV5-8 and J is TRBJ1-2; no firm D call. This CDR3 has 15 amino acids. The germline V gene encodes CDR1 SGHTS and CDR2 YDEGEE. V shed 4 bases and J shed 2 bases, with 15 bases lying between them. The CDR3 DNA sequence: TGTGCCAGCAGCGGAAAGCAGGCGCCCAACTATGGCTACACCTTC. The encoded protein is CASSGKQAPNYGYTF.

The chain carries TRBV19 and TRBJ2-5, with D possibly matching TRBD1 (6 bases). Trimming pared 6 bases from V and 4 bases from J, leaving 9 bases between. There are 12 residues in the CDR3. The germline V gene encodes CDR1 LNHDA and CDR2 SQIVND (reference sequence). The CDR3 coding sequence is TGTGCCAGTAGCCAACAGGGAGAGACCCAGTACTTC. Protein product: CASSQQGETQYF.

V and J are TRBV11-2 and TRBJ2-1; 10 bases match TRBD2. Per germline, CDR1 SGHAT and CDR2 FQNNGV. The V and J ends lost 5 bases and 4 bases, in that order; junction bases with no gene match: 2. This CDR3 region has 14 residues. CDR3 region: CASSRTSGYNEQFF. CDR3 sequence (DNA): TGTGCCAGCAGCCGGACTAGCGGTTACAATGAGCAGTTCTTC.

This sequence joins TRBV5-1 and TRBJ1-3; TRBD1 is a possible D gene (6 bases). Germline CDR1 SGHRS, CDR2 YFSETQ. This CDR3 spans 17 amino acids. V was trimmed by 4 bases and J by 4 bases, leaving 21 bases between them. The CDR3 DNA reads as TGCGCCAGCAGCCTGCCCGAGGGGGAAAAGTCCGGAAACACCATATATTTT. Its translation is CASSLPEGEKSGNTIYF.

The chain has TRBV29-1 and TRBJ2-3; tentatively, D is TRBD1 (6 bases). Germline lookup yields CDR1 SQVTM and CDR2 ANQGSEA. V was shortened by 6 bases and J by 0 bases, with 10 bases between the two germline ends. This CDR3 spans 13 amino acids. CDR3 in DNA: TGCAGCGTCGGGACACGCAGCACAGATACGCAGTATTTT. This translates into CSVGTRSTDTQYF.

CDR3 residues: CASSKGGDVRTGTYEQYF. In DNA, the CDR3 is TGTGCCAGCAGCAAAGGAGGGGACGTTAGGACAGGGACCTACGAGCAGTACTTC. The rearrangement joins TRBV21-1 to TRBJ2-7; TRBD1 was called by the table and not checked on the DNA. TRBV21-1 is deemed a pseudogene. The CDR3 has 18 residues.

CDR3 protein: CAISEFPGTGPLNEQFF. CDR3 sequence (DNA): TGTGCCATCAGTGAATTTCCGGGGACAGGCCCCCTCAATGAGCAGTTCTTC. This chain joins TRBV10-3 and TRBJ2-1; 8 bases are a match to TRBD1. The germline gives CDR1 ENHRY, CDR2 SYGVKD. The V segment lost 3 bases and the J segment 6 bases; nucleotides outside the gene matches: 13. The CDR3 length is 17 residues.

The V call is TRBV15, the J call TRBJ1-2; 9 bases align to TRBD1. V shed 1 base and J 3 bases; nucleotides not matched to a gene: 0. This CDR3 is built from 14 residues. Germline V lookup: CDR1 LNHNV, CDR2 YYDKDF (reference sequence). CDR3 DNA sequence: TGTGCCACCAGCAGAGGACAGGGGGACTATGGCTACACCTTC. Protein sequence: CATSRGQGDYGYTF.

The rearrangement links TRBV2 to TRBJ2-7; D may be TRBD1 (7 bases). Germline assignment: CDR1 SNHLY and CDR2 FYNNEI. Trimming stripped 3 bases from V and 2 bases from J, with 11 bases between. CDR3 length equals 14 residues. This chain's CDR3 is CASSDRGDPYEQYF. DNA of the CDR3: TGTGCCAGCAGTGACAGGGGGGACCCCTACGAGCAGTACTTC.

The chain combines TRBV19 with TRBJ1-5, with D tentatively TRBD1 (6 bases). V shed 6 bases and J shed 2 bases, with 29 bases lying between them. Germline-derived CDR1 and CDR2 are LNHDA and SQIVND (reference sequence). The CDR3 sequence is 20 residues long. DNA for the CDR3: TGTGCCAGTAGAAATGCCCTAAACAGTTGCAACAGGGTAGGCAATCAGCCCCAGCATTTT. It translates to CASRNALNSCNRVGNQPQHF.

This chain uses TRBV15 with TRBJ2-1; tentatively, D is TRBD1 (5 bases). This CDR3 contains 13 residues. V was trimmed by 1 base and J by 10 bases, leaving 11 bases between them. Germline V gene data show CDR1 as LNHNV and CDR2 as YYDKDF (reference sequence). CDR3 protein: CATSRVRQHEQFF. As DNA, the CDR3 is TGTGCCACCAGCAGAGTTAGACAGCACGAGCAGTTCTTC.

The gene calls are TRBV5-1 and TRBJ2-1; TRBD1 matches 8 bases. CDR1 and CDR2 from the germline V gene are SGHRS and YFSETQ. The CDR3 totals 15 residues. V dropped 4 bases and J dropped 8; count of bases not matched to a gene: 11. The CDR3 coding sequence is TGCGCCAGCAGCCAGAACAGGGGGATTAGAGATGAGCAGTTCTTC. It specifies CASSQNRGIRDEQFF.

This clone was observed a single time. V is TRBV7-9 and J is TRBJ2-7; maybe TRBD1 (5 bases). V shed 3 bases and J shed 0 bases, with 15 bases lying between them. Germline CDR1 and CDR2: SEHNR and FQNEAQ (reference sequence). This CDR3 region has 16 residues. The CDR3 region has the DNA TGTGCCAGCAGCTTCGTTGTAGGGGTATACTCCTACGAGCAGTACTTC. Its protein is CASSFVVGVYSYEQYF. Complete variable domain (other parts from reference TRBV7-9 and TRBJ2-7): DTGVSQNPRHKITKRGQNVTFRCDPISEHNRLYWYRQTLGQGPEFLTYFQNEAQLEKSRLLSDRFSAERPKGSFSTLEIQRTEQGDSAMYLCASSFVVGVYSYEQYFGPGTRLTVT.

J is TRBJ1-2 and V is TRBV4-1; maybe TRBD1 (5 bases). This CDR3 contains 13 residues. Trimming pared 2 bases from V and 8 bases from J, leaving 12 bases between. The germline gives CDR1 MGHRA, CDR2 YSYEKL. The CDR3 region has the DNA TGCGCCAGCAGCCAACTTCAGGGTGGCGGCTACACCTTC. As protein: CASSQLQGGGYTF.